A selection of T cell receptor beta chains follows, all from one sample in a study of cytomegalovirus exposure and HLA in healthy donors. The data were produced by immunoSEQ multiplex PCR, yet TCRdb's version contains in-frame clones alone and is incomplete. Here the sample spans 150,000 to 200,000 clones, around 78% being singletons. Sequencing was performed on PBMCs. All receptors derive from a woman between 35 and 50 years old in good health and CMV-seronegative. Each CDR3 is given with its conserved first and last residue. A D gene is named only where the DNA matches it firmly. Clone sizes are given selectively: once, few, many, or a class where the clone is expanded.

V	J	size	length	D	CDR3	DNA
TRBV11-3	TRBJ1-3	few	14	.	CASSRDGLGNTIYF	TGTGCCAGCAGCCGTGACGGGTTGGGAAACACCATATATTTT
TRBV7-9	TRBJ1-2	.	12	.	CASSPAMLSGTF	TGTGCCAGCAGCCCGGCTATGCTCTCGGGTACCTTC
TRBV6-1	TRBJ1-5	.	16	.	CASSEAPGQPNQPQHF	TGTGCCAGCAGTGAAGCGCCAGGGCAGCCAAATCAGCCCCAGCATTTT
TRBV6-5	TRBJ1-1	.	15	.	CASRTRGGASTEAFF	TGTGCCAGCAGGACCCGCGGGGGGGCTTCCACTGAAGCTTTCTTT
TRBV19	TRBJ1-1	.	16	TRBD1	CASSGLQGEGKTEAFF	TGTGCCAGTAGCGGACTACAGGGGGAAGGGAAGACTGAAGCTTTCTTT
TRBV4-1	TRBJ2-7	few	17	TRBD2	CASSQALLGGLGYEQYF	TGCGCCAGCAGCCAAGCTCTGCTTGGTGGACTAGGCTACGAGCAGTACTTC
TRBV5-6	TRBJ2-7	few	11	.	CASSFELEQYF	TGTGCCAGCAGCTTTGAGCTCGAGCAGTACTTC
TRBV19	TRBJ2-1	.	14	TRBD2	CASSTRTSRNEQFF	TGTGCCAGTAGTACCAGGACTAGCAGGAATGAGCAGTTCTTC
TRBV10-3	TRBJ1-1	.	14	.	CAISEPVGGTEAFF	TGTGCCATCAGTGAGCCGGTGGGGGGGACTGAAGCTTTCTTT
TRBV5-1	TRBJ1-5	.	14	.	CASSPGGGNQPQHF	TGCGCCAGCAGCCCTGGGGGGGGCAATCAGCCCCAGCATTTT
TRBV18	TRBJ1-1	few	14	.	CASSPTGENTEAFF	TGTGCCAGCTCACCGACAGGAGAGAACACTGAAGCTTTCTTT
TRBV7-9	TRBJ2-1	.	14	.	CASSLLEGQNEQFF	TGTGCCAGCAGCTTGTTGGAGGGCCAAAATGAGCAGTTCTTC
TRBV19	TRBJ1-1	.	13	.	CASSTVMNTEAFF	TGTGCCAGTAGTACAGTAATGAACACTGAAGCTTTCTTT
TRBV6-1	TRBJ1-1	.	15	.	CASSGSLYANTEAFF	TGTGCCAGCTCGGGATCCTTGTACGCGAACACTGAAGCTTTCTTT
TRBV15	TRBJ2-5	.	12	.	CATSTTQETQYF	TGTGCCACCAGCACTACCCAAGAGACCCAGTACTTC
TRBV4-2	TRBJ2-2	few	15	.	CASSQEGAGTGELFF	TGTGCCAGCAGCCAAGAGGGAGCGGGCACCGGGGAGCTGTTTTTT
TRBV11-2	TRBJ2-4	.	15	TRBD1	CASSEGGQGGNIQYF	TGTGCCAGCAGCGAAGGGGGACAGGGGGGGAACATTCAGTACTTC
TRBV5-4	TRBJ2-1	few	12	TRBD1	CASSLGQGFLFF	TGTGCCAGCAGCTTGGGACAGGGCTTCCTTTTCTTC
TRBV5-6	TRBJ2-7	few	14	.	CASSLGGGSYEQYF	TGTGCCAGCAGCTTAGGGGGGGGCTCCTACGAGCAGTACTTC
TRBV2	TRBJ1-2	.	16	TRBD1	CASSLTGTAGAYGYTF	TGTGCCAGCAGTTTAACAGGGACAGCAGGGGCCTATGGCTACACCTTC
TRBV18	TRBJ1-5	.	15	.	CASSREGANNQPQHF	TGTGCCAGCTCACGGGAAGGGGCAAATAATCAGCCCCAGCATTTT
TRBV5-6	TRBJ2-5	.	15	TRBD2	CASSLLAGEVETQYF	TGTGCCAGCAGCTTACTAGCGGGAGAGGTGGAGACCCAGTACTTC
TRBV29-1	TRBJ2-3	.	11	.	CSVGGGSTQYF	TGCAGCGTGGGTGGGGGGAGTACGCAGTATTTT
TRBV30	TRBJ2-7	.	12	.	CAWSDTTGEQYF	TGTGCCTGGAGTGACACCACGGGCGAGCAGTACTTC
TRBV5-6	TRBJ2-6	.	15	.	CASSWLNSGANVLTF	TGTGCCAGCAGCTGGCTCAACTCTGGGGCCAACGTCCTGACTTTC
TRBV30	TRBJ1-5	.	13	.	CAWSGTDNQPQHF	TGTGCCTGGAGTGGGACAGACAACCAGCCCCAGCATTTT
TRBV5-4	TRBJ1-1	.	15	TRBD1	CASSLEGAGNTEAFF	TGTGCCAGCAGCTTGGAGGGGGCGGGGAACACTGAAGCTTTCTTT
TRBV9	TRBJ2-7	.	9	.	CASSPPEYF	TGTGCCAGCAGCCCCCCAGAGTACTTC
TRBV5-1	TRBJ2-7	.	14	TRBD1	CASNPGTVDHEQYF	TGCGCCAGCAACCCTGGGACAGTAGACCACGAGCAGTACTTC
TRBV29-1	TRBJ1-1	.	11	.	CSVNQGGEAFF	TGCAGCGTTAACCAGGGCGGTGAAGCTTTCTTT
TRBV11-3	TRBJ2-2	.	14	TRBD1	CASSRTGDTGELFF	TGTGCCAGCAGCCGGACAGGGGACACCGGGGAGCTGTTTTTT
TRBV6-1	TRBJ1-2	.	14	.	CASSVNGGGYGYTF	TGTGCCAGCAGTGTGAATGGGGGGGGATATGGCTACACCTTC
TRBV9	TRBJ2-1	.	15	TRBD2	CASALGLAGRNEQFF	TGTGCCAGCGCCTTGGGACTAGCGGGAAGGAATGAGCAGTTCTTC
TRBV28	TRBJ2-3	.	15	.	CASTPLLISTDTQYF	TGTGCCAGCACTCCCTTACTCATAAGCACAGATACGCAGTATTTT
TRBV11-3	TRBJ1-1	.	13	.	CASSLGANTEAFF	TGTGCCAGCAGCTTAGGGGCGAACACTGAAGCTTTCTTT
TRBV14	TRBJ2-7	few	13	.	CASSQDSYGTPYF	TGTGCCAGCAGCCAAGACTCCTACGGGACACCCTACTTC
TRBV5-4	TRBJ1-1	few	16	.	CASSWVGAAGSTEAFF	TGTGCCAGCAGCTGGGTGGGGGCGGCTGGGAGCACTGAAGCTTTCTTT
TRBV14	TRBJ2-2	.	16	.	CASSQHDLGHTGELFF	TGTGCCAGCAGCCAACATGACCTGGGCCACACCGGGGAGCTGTTTTTT
TRBV7-6	TRBJ2-1	few	15	TRBD2	CASSPRSSGDNEQFF	TGTGCCAGCAGCCCTCGTTCTAGCGGGGACAATGAGCAGTTCTTC
TRBV7-9	TRBJ2-3	.	13	.	CASQDSNSDTQYF	TGTGCCAGCCAGGACAGCAACTCAGATACGCAGTATTTT
TRBV19	TRBJ1-2	once	17	.	CASSIDMGTGHRYGYTF	TGTGCCAGTAGTATAGATATGGGAACAGGGCATCGATATGGCTACACCTTC
TRBV28	TRBJ2-5	.	15	TRBD1	CATTPGTAYQETQYF	TGTGCCACCACCCCCGGGACAGCTTACCAAGAGACCCAGTACTTC
TRBV27	TRBJ2-7	.	18	TRBD2	CASSPYSDGLAGRYEQYF	TGTGCCAGCAGTCCCTACTCAGACGGACTAGCGGGAAGATACGAGCAGTACTTC
TRBV28	TRBJ2-7	once	12	.	CASSMTSYEQYF	TGTGCCAGCAGTATGACTTCCTACGAGCAGTACTTC
TRBV6-1	TRBJ2-2	once	18	TRBD2	CASSEAQGLAGGGGELFF	TGTGCCAGCAGTGAAGCGCAAGGACTAGCGGGAGGGGGCGGGGAGCTGTTTTTT
TRBV2	TRBJ2-1	.	13	.	CASTGQSYNEQFF	TGTGCCAGCACCGGACAGAGTTACAATGAGCAGTTCTTC
TRBV6-6	TRBJ2-7	.	13	.	CASSRGTGYEQYF	TGTGCCAGCAGCCGAGGGACTGGGTACGAGCAGTACTTC
TRBV10-3	TRBJ1-2	.	15	TRBD1	CAITEGWDRSPGYTF	TGTGCCATCACCGAAGGGTGGGACAGGTCCCCCGGCTACACCTTC
TRBV11-2	TRBJ2-7	few	15	.	CASSLVPQGLYEQYF	TGTGCCAGCAGCTTAGTTCCCCAGGGCCTCTACGAGCAGTACTTC
TRBV7-9	TRBJ2-2	few	16	.	CASSLWPDYLTGELFF	TGTGCCAGCAGCTTATGGCCAGATTACCTTACCGGGGAGCTGTTTTTT
TRBV11-2	TRBJ2-7	.	16	TRBD2	CASSQTGTSGTVGQYF	TGTGCCAGCAGCCAGACCGGGACTAGCGGGACTGTCGGGCAGTACTTC
TRBV6-6	TRBJ2-7	.	16	.	CASSSPSSTVTYEQYF	TGTGCCAGCAGTTCCCCTAGTTCGACAGTAACCTACGAGCAGTACTTC
TRBV29-1	TRBJ2-1	.	16	TRBD2	CSVGRVLAGAYNEQFF	TGCAGCGTTGGAAGAGTTCTAGCGGGGGCCTACAATGAGCAGTTCTTC
TRBV30	TRBJ2-7	.	14	TRBD1	CAWSVGTGNHEQYF	TGTGCCTGGAGTGTAGGGACAGGGAACCACGAGCAGTACTTC
TRBV6-6	TRBJ2-7	.	12	.	CASSFDRIKQYF	TGTGCCAGCAGTTTCGACAGGATTAAGCAGTACTTC
TRBV10-3	TRBJ2-7	.	15	TRBD1	CAISDSGTGLYEQYF	TGTGCCATCAGTGACTCCGGGACAGGACTCTACGAGCAGTACTTC
TRBV11-2	TRBJ2-5	.	16	TRBD2	CASSLDRSSGQETQYF	TGTGCCAGCAGCTTAGATCGTAGTAGCGGGCAAGAGACCCAGTACTTC
TRBV19	TRBJ1-4	.	15	.	CASSPEQGTNEKLFF	TGTGCCAGTAGTCCAGAACAGGGAACTAATGAAAAACTGTTTTTT